The clone carrying this TCR beta chain was found a few times. Its antigen is still unknown. This sample was taken from a study of T cell responses to AZD1222 COVID-19 vaccine. Regarding the study as a whole: Clonal diversity was possibly underestimated; the donors were predominantly white British and more often female. Two AZD1222 administrations were followed by greater Spike-specific TCR breadth and depth.

TCRdb keeps only in-frame clones here, not all; method: immunoSEQ multiplex PCR. This table holds tens of thousands of clones, 75% to 85% found once. V trimming: 7 bases; J trimming: 3 bases; junction bases outside the gene matches: 3. The CDR3 spans 13 residues. Looked up from germline, CDR1 is SNHLY and CDR2 is FYNNEI. The source is an adult in good health. The sample was peripheral blood, taken on day 0 of AZD1222 vaccination. The V call is TRBV2, the J call TRBJ2-1, with 7 bases lining up with TRBD2. This CDR3 is CASTRTSYNEQFF. DNA for the CDR3: TGTGCCAGCACTCGGACTAGCTACAATGAGCAGTTCTTC.